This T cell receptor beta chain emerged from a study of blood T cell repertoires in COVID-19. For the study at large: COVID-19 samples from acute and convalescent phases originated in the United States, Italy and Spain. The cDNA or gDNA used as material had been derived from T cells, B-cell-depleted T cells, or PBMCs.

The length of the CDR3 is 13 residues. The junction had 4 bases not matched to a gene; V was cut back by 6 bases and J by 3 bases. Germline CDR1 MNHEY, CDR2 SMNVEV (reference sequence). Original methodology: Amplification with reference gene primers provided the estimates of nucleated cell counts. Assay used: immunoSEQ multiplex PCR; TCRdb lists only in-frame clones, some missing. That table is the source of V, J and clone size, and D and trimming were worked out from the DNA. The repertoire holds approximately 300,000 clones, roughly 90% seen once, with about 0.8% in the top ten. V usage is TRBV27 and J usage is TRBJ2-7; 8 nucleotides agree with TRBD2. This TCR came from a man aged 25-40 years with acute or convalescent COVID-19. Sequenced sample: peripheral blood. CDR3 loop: CASRTRGDYEQYF. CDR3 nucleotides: TGTGCCAGCAGGACGCGGGGGGACTACGAGCAGTACTTC.